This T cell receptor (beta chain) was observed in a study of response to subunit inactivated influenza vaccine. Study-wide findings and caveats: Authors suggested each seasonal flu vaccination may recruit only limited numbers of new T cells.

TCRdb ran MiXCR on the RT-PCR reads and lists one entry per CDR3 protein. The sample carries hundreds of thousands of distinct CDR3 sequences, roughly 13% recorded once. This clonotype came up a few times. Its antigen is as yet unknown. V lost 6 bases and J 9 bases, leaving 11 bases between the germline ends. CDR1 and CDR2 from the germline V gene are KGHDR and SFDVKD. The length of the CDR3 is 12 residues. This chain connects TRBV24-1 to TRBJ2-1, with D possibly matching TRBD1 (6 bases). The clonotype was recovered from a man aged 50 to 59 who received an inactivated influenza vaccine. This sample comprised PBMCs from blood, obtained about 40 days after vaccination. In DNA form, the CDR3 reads TGTGCCACCAGTTCTGGGGGCATTGAGCAGTTCTTC. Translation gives CATSSGGIEQFF.